The 18 T cell receptor beta chains below were found in one sample sequenced in a study of T cells after yellow fever vaccination. TCRdb independently ran MiXCR on the 5' RACE reads; one entry per CDR3 protein. This repertoire shows nearly 300,000 distinct CDR3 sequences, roughly 8.7% found once; its top ten account for approximately 3.3%. Specimen: CD4+ T cells sorted from PBMCs, collected 5 days after the yellow fever booster vaccination. These receptors all come from a man in his late teens or twenties who received the YFV17D yellow fever vaccine.

This clonotype has a handful of counts. The chain links TRBV6-6 to TRBJ1-4; TRBD1 aligns across 8 bases. Germline CDR1 and CDR2: MNHNY and SVGAGI (reference sequence). With 5 bases clipped from V and 7 bases from J, the junction kept 9 bases outside the gene matches. The CDR3 runs 15 residues. CDR3 in DNA: TGTGCCAGCAGTACCGCAGGGGGCGTCGGTGAAAAACTGTTTTTT. As protein: CASSTAGGVGEKLFF.

This clonotype has a single count. The V call is TRBV25-1, the J call TRBJ2-5; D possibly corresponds to TRBD1 (5 bases). The CDR3 loop spans 14 amino acids. The germline gives CDR1 MGHDK, CDR2 SYGVNS. V dropped 3 bases and J dropped 5 bases, with 13 bases sitting between them. In nucleotides, the CDR3 is TGTGCCAGCAGTGACCGCAGGGCTGGGGAGACCCAGTACTTC. As protein: CASSDRRAGETQYF.

This clonotype was picked up many times. The chain combines TRBV6-5 with TRBJ1-2; D is unclear. CDR3 size: 14 residues. The germline gives CDR1 MNHEY, CDR2 SVGAGI. Trimming removed 2 bases from V and 7 bases from J, with 14 bases in between. The CDR3 DNA is TGTGCCAGCAGTTACAGTCCTGACTTGCGTGGCTACACCTTC. Residues: CASSYSPDLRGYTF.

This clonotype showed up many times. This rearrangement joins TRBV7-3 to TRBJ2-2, with unresolved D. CDR1 and CDR2 (germline): SGHTA, FQGTGA. With 3 bases removed from V and 0 bases from J, the gap between germline ends came to 5 bases. The CDR3 totals 14 residues. The CDR3 DNA reads TGTGCCAGCAGCTTCCAGACGAACACCGGGGAGCTGTTTTTT. Protein: CASSFQTNTGELFF.

This clonotype was seen ten or more times. V gene TRBV5-6 combines with J gene TRBJ2-3; D tentatively fits TRBD1 or TRBD2 (5 bases each). With 2 bases removed from V and 4 bases from J, the gap between germline ends came to 14 bases. The CDR3 consists of 15 residues. The germline V gene encodes CDR1 SGHDT and CDR2 YYEEEE. The DNA for the CDR3 is TGTGCCAGCAGCTTCGACGCCGGGGCGTCAGATACGCAGTATTTT. Protein: CASSFDAGASDTQYF.

Ten or more counts support this clonotype. The chain joins TRBV4-1 to TRBJ1-5; TRBD1 matches at 7 bases. The germline V gene encodes CDR1 MGHRA and CDR2 YSYEKL. The CDR3 has 15 residues. V lost 3 bases and J lost 6; bases outside the gene matches: 8. The CDR3 DNA sequence: TGCGCCAGCAGCCAGGGAAGGGGGCGGTTTCAGCCCCAGCATTTT. Its translation is CASSQGRGRFQPQHF.

This clonotype turned up a few times. This chain joins TRBV6-5 and TRBJ1-4; 7 nucleotides match TRBD1. Germline trimming cut 0 bases from V and 5 bases from J; bases unmatched to any gene: 3. The CDR3 contains 15 residues. Germline V gives CDR1 MNHEY, CDR2 SVGAGI. This CDR3 reads CASSYSAGGNEKLFF. In DNA, the CDR3 is TGTGCCAGCAGTTACTCGGCAGGGGGGAATGAAAAACTGTTTTTT.

This chain uses TRBV18 with TRBJ1-2, with D unresolved. Trimming took off 3 bases at V and 2 bases at J, with 7 bases between the two ends. This CDR3 has 13 residues. Germline V gene lookup returns CDR1 KGHSH and CDR2 LQKENI. The CDR3 loop reads CASSPPSNYGYTF. CDR3 bases: TGTGCCAGCTCACCCCCTTCCAACTATGGCTACACCTTC. Together with reference TRBV18 and TRBJ1-2, the CDR3 gives the full variable domain: NAGVMQNPRHLVRRRGQEARLRCSPMKGHSHVYWYRQLPEEGLKFMVYLQKENIIDESGMPKERFSAEFPKEGPSILRIQQVVRGDSAAYFCASSPPSNYGYTFGSGTRLTVV.

This clonotype has a handful of counts. This chain joins TRBV6-2 or TRBV6-3 and TRBJ2-2; 9 bases agree with TRBD2. Trimming at V came to 10 bases and at J to 2 bases, leaving 5 bases not matched to a gene. Germline CDR1 reads MNHEY; CDR2 reads SVGEGT. This CDR3 has 14 residues. CDR3 bases: TGTGCCACCGCGGGACTAGCTAACACCGGGGAGCTGTTTTTT. Its translation: CATAGLANTGELFF.

This clonotype was observed many times. A single base separates this from a much larger clone, so it may be a read error. This chain uses TRBV2 with TRBJ2-5; D unclear. Trimming removed 8 bases at V and 1 base at J, with 5 bases between. The germline CDR1 and CDR2 sequences are SNHLY and FYNNEI. The CDR3 runs 11 residues. CDR3 protein: CASGFQETQYF. The CDR3 coding sequence is TGTGCCAGCGGCTTCCAAGAGACCCAGTACTTC.

This clonotype was picked up many times. This chain uses TRBV6-2 or TRBV6-3 with TRBJ2-3; 7 nucleotides line up with TRBD1. The germline V gene encodes CDR1 MNHEY and CDR2 SVGEGT. The CDR3 runs to 15 residues. The J segment lost 3 bases and the V segment lost 2 bases, leaving 5 bases of the junction unmatched. CDR3 protein: CASSYGDRDTDTQYF. The CDR3 nucleotides are TGTGCCAGCAGTTACGGAGACAGGGATACAGATACGCAGTATTTT.

The chain combines TRBV27 with TRBJ2-7; the match to TRBD1 covers 8 bases. The CDR3 is 13 amino acids. Germline assignment: CDR1 MNHEY and CDR2 SMNVEV (reference sequence). V was clipped by 7 bases and J by 7 bases; unmatched bases: 9. The CDR3 reads CASTKTGAGEQYF. CDR3 nucleotides: TGTGCCAGCACCAAGACAGGGGCTGGGGAGCAGTACTTC.

The sample holds many counts of this clonotype. J is TRBJ2-7 and V is TRBV5-1; TRBD2 is a possible D gene (7 bases). With 0 bases removed from V and 6 bases from J, the gap between germline ends came to 16 bases. The germline V gene encodes CDR1 SGHRS and CDR2 YFSETQ. The CDR3 runs 15 residues. This CDR3 reads CASSLDGGPGFEQYF. Here the CDR3 DNA reads TGCGCCAGCAGCTTGGACGGGGGGCCGGGTTTCGAGCAGTACTTC.

The chain recombines TRBV12-3 or TRBV12-4 with TRBJ1-5, with D possibly being TRBD1 (5 bases). The CDR3 has 18 residues. V was trimmed by 0 bases and J by 6 bases, leaving 21 bases between them. The CDR3 DNA sequence: TGTGCCAGCAGTTTAGCGGGGGTGCGGGCGCGGGTTCTTCAGCCCCAGCATTTT. As protein: CASSLAGVRARVLQPQHF.

The chain has TRBV5-4 and TRBJ2-5; D is possibly TRBD1 (5 bases). The ends were cut back, 0 bases at V and 5 bases at J, with 14 bases in the middle. This CDR3 has 15 amino acids. Germline values: CDR1 SGHNT, CDR2 YYREEE (reference sequence). In DNA form, the CDR3 reads TGTGCCAGCAGCTTGGACGGCAGGGTACGGGAGACCCAGTACTTC. Encoded protein: CASSLDGRVRETQYF.

The chain couples TRBV4-3 to TRBJ2-1; weak D call: TRBD2 (6 bases). Trimming left V 0 bases short and J 6 bases short, with 15 bases between. This CDR3 has 16 amino acids. In germline, CDR1 is LGHNA, CDR2 YSLEER. CDR3 sequence reads: CASSQDRRRAGNEQFF. The CDR3 region has the DNA TGCGCCAGCAGCCAAGATCGGAGGCGAGCGGGCAATGAGCAGTTCTTC.

At least ten counts were recorded for this clonotype. This chain connects TRBV6-2 or TRBV6-3 to TRBJ1-1; no clear D gene. Trimming removed 2 bases at V and 5 bases at J, with 6 bases between. The CDR3 loop spans 12 amino acids. Germline CDR1 is MNHEY and CDR2 is SVGEGT. CDR3 sequence reads: CASSYDHTEAFF. CDR3 DNA sequence: TGTGCCAGCAGTTACGACCATACTGAAGCTTTCTTT.

The chain is built from TRBV7-8 and TRBJ1-5; 7 bases fit TRBD1. The CDR3 spans 16 residues. Germline values: CDR1 SGHVS, CDR2 FQNEAQ. Trimming at V came to 5 bases and at J to 5 bases, leaving 12 bases not matched to a gene. CDR3 bases: TGTGCCAGCAGCCCCCGACAGGGCGGTTTTCATCAGCCCCAGCATTTT. Its protein is CASSPRQGGFHQPQHF.